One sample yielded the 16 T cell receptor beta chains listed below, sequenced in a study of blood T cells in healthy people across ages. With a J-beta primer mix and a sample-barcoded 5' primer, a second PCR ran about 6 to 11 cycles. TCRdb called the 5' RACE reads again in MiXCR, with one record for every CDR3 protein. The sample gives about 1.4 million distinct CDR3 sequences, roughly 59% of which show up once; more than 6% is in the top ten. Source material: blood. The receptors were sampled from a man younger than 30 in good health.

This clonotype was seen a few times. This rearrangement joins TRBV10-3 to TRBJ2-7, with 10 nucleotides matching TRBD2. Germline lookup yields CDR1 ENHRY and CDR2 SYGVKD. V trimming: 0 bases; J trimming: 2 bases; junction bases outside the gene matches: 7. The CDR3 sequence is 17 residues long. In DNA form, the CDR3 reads TGTGCCATCAGTGAGTCGGTAGCGGGGGGTTATACCTACGAGCAGTACTTC. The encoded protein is CAISESVAGGYTYEQYF.

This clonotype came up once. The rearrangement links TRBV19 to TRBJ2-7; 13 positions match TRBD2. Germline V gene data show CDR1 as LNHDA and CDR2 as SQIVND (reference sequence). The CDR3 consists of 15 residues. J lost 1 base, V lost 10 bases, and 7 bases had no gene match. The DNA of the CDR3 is TGTGCCACATCGACTAGCGGGAGGTCGTCCTACGAGCAGTACTTC. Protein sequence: CATSTSGRSSYEQYF.

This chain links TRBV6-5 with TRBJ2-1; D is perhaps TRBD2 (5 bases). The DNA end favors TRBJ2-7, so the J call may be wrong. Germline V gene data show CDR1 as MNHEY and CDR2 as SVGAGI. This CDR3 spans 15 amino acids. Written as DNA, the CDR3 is TGTGCCAGCAGTTACCGTGAGGGCCCAAACTACGAGCAGTACTTC. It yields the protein CASSYREGPNYEQYF.

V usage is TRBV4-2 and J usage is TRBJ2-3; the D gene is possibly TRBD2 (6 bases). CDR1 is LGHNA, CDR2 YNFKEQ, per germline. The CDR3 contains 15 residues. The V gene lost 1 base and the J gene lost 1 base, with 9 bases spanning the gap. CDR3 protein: CASSQGGEGTDTQYF. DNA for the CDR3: TGTGCCAGCAGCCAAGGCGGGGAAGGCACAGATACGCAGTATTTT.

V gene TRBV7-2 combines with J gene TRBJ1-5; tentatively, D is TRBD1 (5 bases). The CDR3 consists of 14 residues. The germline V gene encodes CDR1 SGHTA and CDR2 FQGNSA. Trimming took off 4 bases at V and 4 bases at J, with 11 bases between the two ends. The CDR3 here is CASSYRGMNQPQHF. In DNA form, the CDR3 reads TGTGCCAGCAGCTACCGGGGGATGAATCAGCCCCAGCATTTT.

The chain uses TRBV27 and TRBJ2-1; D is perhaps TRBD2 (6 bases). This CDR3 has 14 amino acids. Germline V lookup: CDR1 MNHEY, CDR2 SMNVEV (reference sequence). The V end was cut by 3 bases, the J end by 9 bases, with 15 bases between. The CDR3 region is CASSFPSDEGEQFF. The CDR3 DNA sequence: TGTGCCAGCAGTTTCCCTAGCGATGAGGGTGAGCAGTTCTTC.

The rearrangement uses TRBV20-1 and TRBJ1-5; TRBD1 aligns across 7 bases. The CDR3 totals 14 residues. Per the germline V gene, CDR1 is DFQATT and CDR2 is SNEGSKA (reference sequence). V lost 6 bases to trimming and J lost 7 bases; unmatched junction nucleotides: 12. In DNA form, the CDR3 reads TGCAGTGCCCCGACAACAGGGGTGGGACAGCCCCAGCATTTT. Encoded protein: CSAPTTGVGQPQHF.

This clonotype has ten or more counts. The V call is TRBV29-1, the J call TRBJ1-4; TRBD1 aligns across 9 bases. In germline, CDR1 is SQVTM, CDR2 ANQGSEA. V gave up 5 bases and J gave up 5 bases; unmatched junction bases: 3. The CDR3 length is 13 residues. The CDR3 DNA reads TGCAGCGTTCGTGGACAGGGGAATGAAAAACTGTTTTTT. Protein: CSVRGQGNEKLFF.

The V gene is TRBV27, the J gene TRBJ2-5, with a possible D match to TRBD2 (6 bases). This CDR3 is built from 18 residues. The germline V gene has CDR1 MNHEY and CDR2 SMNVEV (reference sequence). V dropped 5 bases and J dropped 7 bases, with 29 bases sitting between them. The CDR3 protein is CASSSLGRGTATYGTQYF. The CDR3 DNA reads TGTGCCAGCAGTAGTCTAGGACGGGGGACCGCCACTTACGGGACCCAGTACTTC.

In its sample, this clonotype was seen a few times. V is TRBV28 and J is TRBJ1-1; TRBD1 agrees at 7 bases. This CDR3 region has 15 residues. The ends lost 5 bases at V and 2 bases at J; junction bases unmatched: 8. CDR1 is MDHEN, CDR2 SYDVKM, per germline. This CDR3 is CASSVRDRLNTEAFF. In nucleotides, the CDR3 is TGTGCCAGCAGTGTAAGGGACAGACTTAACACTGAAGCTTTCTTT.

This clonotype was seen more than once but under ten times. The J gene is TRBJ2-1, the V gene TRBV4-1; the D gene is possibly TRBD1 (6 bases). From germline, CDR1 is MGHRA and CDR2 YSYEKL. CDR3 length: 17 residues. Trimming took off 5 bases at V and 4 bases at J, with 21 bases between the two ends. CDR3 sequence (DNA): TGCGCCAGCAGCGGGCCAGGGGACCTCTCAATGTACAATGAGCAGTTCTTC. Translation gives CASSGPGDLSMYNEQFF.

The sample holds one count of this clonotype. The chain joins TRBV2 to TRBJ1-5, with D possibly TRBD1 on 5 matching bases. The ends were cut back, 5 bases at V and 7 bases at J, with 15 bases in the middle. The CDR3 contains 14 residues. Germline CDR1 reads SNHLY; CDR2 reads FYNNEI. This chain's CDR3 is CASSSGREGQPQHF. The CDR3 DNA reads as TGTGCCAGCAGTAGTGGCCGAGAGGGGCAGCCCCAGCATTTT.

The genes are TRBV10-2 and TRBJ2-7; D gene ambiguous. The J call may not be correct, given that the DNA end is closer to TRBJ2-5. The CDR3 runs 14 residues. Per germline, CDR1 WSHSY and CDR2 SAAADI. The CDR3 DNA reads TGCGCCAGCAGTGCATCGTCAACGGGAGAGACCCAGTACTTC. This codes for CASSASSTGETQYF.

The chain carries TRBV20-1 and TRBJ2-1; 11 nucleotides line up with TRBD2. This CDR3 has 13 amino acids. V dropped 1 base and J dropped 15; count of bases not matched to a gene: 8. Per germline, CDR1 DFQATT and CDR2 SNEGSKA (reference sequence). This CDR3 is CSARAPRLAGLFF. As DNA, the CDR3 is TGCAGTGCTAGAGCTCCCCGACTAGCGGGACTGTTCTTC.

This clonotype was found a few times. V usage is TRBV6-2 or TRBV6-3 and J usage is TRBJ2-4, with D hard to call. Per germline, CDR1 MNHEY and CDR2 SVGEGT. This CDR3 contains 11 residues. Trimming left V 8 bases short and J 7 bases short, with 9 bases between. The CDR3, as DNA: TGTGCCAGCGGACCGGGTAACATTCAGTACTTC. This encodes CASGPGNIQYF.

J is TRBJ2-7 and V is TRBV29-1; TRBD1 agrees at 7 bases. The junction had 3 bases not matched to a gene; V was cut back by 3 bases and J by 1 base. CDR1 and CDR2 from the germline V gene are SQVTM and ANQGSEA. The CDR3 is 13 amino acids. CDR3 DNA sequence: TGCAGCGTTGAGACAGGGTTTTCCTACGAGCAGTACTTC. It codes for CSVETGFSYEQYF.